This TCR beta chain was retrieved from a study of T-cell memory formation after mild COVID-19. TCRdb called the 5' RACE reads again in MiXCR, with one record for every CDR3 protein. The sample includes about 58,000 distinct CDR3 sequences, 25% to 35% of them seen just once. The material sequenced was PBMCs or a T cell subset sorted from them (not recorded which). The receptor was isolated from a young man who had mild COVID-19 (a few samples of this study predate the infection). Cell type and time point are not known.

In DNA, the CDR3 is TGTGCCACCGGGGATAGCTCCTACAATGAGCAGTTCTTC. Its translation is CATGDSSYNEQFF. V and J are TRBV12-5 and TRBJ2-1; TRBD2 is a possible D gene (5 bases). This CDR3 has 13 amino acids. The V gene's germline CDR1 is LGHNT and CDR2 FRNRAP.